This T cell receptor beta chain was captured by sequencing in a study of T cells after yellow fever vaccination. V dropped 2 bases and J dropped 5 bases, with 12 bases sitting between them. This CDR3 comprises 14 residues. Germline-derived CDR1 and CDR2 are SGHTA and FQGNSA. TCRdb passed the 5' RACE reads through MiXCR, listing each CDR3 protein once. The top ten hold about a sixth of the sample, which has roughly 520,000 distinct CDR3 sequences, 21% seen once. This sequence originates from a man aged 18 to 29 who received the YFV17D yellow fever vaccine. The rearrangement joins TRBV7-2 to TRBJ2-5; D uncertain. Sequenced material: PBMCs, taken 21 days after the first yellow fever vaccination. CDR3 in amino acids: CASSLRRVRETQYF. The DNA for the CDR3 is TGTGCCAGCAGCTTACGCCGAGTTCGGGAGACCCAGTACTTC.